This entry is about one T cell receptor (beta chain). What it binds is unknown. TCRdb's table, derived via immunoSEQ multiplex PCR, lists solely in-frame clones and lacks some. The sample includes about 160,000 clones, approximately 86% seen only once; the top ten take 2% to 2.5%. V was trimmed by 5 bases and J by 4 bases, leaving 26 bases between them. The CDR3 runs to 18 residues. Germline assignment: CDR1 SGHTA and CDR2 FQGNSA. These data are taken from a study of cytomegalovirus exposure and HLA in healthy donors. Study-wide results and caveats: The majority of TCR sequences were rare, yet some public TCRs appeared in many donors.

The rearrangement links TRBV7-2 to TRBJ2-5; possibly TRBD2 for D (6 bases). The source material was PBMCs. The receptor was isolated from a woman between 18 and 30 years old in good health and CMV-seronegative. For the CDR3, the DNA is TGTGCCAGCAGCCCCGTTGACGGAGGGCCGAGATTGGCAGAGACCCAGTACTTC. Translation gives CASSPVDGGPRLAETQYF.